The 2 T cell receptor beta chains below were found in one sample sequenced in a study of cytomegalovirus exposure and HLA in healthy donors listed by TCRdb under 2017. The receptor library was made with the immunoSEQ multiplex PCR assay. The multiplex PCR relied on a mix of 60 forward primers for TCR Vbeta segments and 13 reverse primers for TCR Jbeta segments. What TCRdb holds here is the immuneACCESS table cut down to in-frame rearrangements. Part of the clones is not present; checked against another copy, under half of the missing clones reflect an unresolved V gene, and the others are unexplained. This sample has 200,000 or so clones in its table, and about 79% of those were observed once. The top ten clones comprise 0.098% of the sample. The sequenced sample consisted of PBMCs. Receptors originate from a boy younger than 10 in good health and CMV-seronegative.

This chain links TRBV4-3 with TRBJ2-1, with 9 bases matching TRBD2. The trim removed 1 base at V and 8 bases at J, leaving 15 bases unmatched. CDR1 LGHNA and CDR2 YSLEER come from the germline V gene. The CDR3 is 18 residues long. The CDR3 is CASSQAEFWAGGLDEQFF. For the CDR3, the DNA is TGCGCCAGCAGCCAAGCGGAGTTCTGGGCGGGGGGGCTCGATGAGCAGTTCTTC.

As for this clone: Other DNA sequences in this specimen translate into the identical CDR3. CDR3 DNA: TGTGCCAGCAGTTACTCCGCGAGGGCGGGTGGCTACACCTTC. It encodes CASSYSARAGGYTF. V is TRBV6-6 and J is TRBJ1-2; D is undetermined. This CDR3 spans 14 amino acids. Trimming stripped 0 bases from V and 7 bases from J, with 12 bases between. From germline, CDR1 is MNHNY and CDR2 SVGAGI (reference sequence).